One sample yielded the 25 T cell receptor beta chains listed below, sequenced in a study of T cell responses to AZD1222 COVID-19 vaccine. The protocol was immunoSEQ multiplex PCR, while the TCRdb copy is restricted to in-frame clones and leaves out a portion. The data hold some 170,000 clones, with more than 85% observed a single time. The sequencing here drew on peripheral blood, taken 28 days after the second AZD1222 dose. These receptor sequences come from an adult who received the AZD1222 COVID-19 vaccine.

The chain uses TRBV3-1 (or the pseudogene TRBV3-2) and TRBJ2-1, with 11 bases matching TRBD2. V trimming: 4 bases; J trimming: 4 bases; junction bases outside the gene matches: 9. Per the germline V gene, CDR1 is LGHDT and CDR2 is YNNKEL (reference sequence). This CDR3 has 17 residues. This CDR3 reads CASSRNPGLAVYNEQFF. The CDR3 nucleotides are TGTGCCAGCAGCCGCAATCCGGGACTAGCGGTATACAATGAGCAGTTCTTC.

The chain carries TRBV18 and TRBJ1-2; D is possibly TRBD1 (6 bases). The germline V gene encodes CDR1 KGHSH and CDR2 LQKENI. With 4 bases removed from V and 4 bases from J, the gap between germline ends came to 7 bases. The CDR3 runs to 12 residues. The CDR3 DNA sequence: TGTGCCAGCTCACTGGGGGCCTATGGCTACACCTTC. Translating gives CASSLGAYGYTF.

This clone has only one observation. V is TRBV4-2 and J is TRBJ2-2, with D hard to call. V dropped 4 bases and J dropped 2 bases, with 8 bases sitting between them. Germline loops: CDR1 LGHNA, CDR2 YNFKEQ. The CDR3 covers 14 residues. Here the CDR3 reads CASSPTPNTGELFF. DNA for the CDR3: TGTGCCAGCAGCCCTACCCCCAACACCGGGGAGCTGTTTTTT.

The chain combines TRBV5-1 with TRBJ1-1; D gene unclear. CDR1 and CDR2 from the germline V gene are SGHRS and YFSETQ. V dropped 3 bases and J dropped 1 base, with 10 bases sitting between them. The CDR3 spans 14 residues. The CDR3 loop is CASSSRRPNTEAFF. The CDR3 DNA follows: TGCGCCAGCAGCTCCAGGAGACCGAACACTGAAGCTTTCTTT. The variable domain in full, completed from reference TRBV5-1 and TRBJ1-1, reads KAGVTQTPRYLIKTRGQQVTLSCSPISGHRSVSWYQQTPGQGLQFLFEYFSETQRNKGNFPGRFSGRQFSNSRSEMNVSTLELGDSALYLCASSSRRPNTEAFFGQGTRLTVV.

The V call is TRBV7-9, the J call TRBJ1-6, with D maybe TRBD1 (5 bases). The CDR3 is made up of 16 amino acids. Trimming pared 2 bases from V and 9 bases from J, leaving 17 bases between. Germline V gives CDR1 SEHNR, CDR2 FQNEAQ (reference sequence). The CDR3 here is CASSLRDARTLSPLHF. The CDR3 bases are TGTGCCAGCAGCTTAAGGGACGCCAGGACCCTTTCACCCCTCCACTTT.

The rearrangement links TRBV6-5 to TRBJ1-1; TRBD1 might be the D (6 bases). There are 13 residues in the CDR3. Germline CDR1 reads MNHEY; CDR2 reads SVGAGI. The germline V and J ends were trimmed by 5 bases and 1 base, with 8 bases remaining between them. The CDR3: CASSQGRNTEAFF. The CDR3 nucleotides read TGTGCCAGCAGTCAGGGGAGGAACACTGAAGCTTTCTTT.

The CDR3 loop reads CASSPSRLGQGVYGYTF. The CDR3 DNA is TGTGCCAGCTCTCCTTCTCGGTTGGGACAGGGGGTCTATGGCTACACCTTC. The V call is TRBV25-1, the J call TRBJ1-2, with 11 bases aligning to TRBD1. CDR3 length: 17 amino acids. With V trimmed by 8 bases and J by 4 bases, 15 bases remained unmatched. CDR1 and CDR2 from the germline V gene are MGHDK and SYGVNS.

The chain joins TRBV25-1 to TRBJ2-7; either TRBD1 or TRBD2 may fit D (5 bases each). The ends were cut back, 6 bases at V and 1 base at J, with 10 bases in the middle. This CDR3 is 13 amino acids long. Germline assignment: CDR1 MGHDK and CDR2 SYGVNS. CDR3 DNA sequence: TGTGCCAGCAGACGAGGGGCTTCCTACGAGCAGTACTTC. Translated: CASRRGASYEQYF.

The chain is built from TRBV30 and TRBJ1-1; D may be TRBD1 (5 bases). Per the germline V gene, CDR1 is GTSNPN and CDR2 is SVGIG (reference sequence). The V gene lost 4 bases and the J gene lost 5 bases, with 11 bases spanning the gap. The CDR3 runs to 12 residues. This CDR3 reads CAWTGGGTEAFF. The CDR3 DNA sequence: TGTGCCTGGACCGGCGGGGGTACTGAAGCTTTCTTT.

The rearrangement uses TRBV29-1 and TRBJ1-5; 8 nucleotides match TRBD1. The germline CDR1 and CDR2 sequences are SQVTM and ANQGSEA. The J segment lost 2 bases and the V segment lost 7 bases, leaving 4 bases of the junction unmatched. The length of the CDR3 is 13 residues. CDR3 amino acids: CSALTGGNQPQHF. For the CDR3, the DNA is TGCAGCGCCTTGACAGGGGGCAATCAGCCCCAGCATTTT.

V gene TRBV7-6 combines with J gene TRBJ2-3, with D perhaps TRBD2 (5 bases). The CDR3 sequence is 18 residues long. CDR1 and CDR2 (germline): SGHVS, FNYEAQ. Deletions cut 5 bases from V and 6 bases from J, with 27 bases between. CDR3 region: CASSPEGPVTTHSDTQYF. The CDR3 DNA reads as TGTGCCAGCAGCCCAGAGGGCCCCGTGACTACTCATTCGGATACGCAGTATTTT.

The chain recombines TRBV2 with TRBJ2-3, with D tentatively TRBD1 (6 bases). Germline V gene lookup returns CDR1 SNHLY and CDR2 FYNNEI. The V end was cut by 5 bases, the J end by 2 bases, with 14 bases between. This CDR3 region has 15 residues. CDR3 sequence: CASSFGQFNTDTQYF. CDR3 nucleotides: TGTGCCAGCAGTTTCGGACAGTTTAACACAGATACGCAGTATTTT. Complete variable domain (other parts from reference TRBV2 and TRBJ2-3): EPEVTQTPSHQVTQMGQEVILRCVPISNHLYFYWYRQILGQKVEFLVSFYNNEISEKSEIFDDQFSVERPDGSNFTLKIRSTKLEDSAMYFCASSFGQFNTDTQYFGPGTRLTVL.

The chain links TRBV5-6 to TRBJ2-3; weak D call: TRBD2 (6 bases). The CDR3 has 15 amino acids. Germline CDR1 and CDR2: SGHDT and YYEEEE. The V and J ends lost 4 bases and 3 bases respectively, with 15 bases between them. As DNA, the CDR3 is TGTGCCAGCAGCGAAAGAGGGAGGTCGACAGATACGCAGTATTTT. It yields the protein CASSERGRSTDTQYF. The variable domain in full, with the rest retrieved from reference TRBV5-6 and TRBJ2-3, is DAGVTQSPTHLIKTRGQQVTLRCSPKSGHDTVSWYQQALGQGPQFIFQYYEEEERQRGNFPDRFSGHQFPNYSSELNVNALLLGDSALYLCASSERGRSTDTQYFGPGTRLTVL.

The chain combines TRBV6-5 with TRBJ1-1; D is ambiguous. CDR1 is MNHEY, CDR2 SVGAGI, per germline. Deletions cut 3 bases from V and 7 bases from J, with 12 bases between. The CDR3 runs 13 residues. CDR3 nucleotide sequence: TGTGCCAGCAGTTATGGGCGTTATGGTGAAGCTTTCTTT. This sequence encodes CASSYGRYGEAFF.

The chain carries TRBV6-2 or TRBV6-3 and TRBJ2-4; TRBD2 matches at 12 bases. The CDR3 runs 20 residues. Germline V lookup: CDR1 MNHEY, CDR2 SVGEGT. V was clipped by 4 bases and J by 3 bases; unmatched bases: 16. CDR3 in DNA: TGTGCCAGCAGTTTCAATCCTTATAGGACTAGCGGGAATGGCAAAAACATTCAGTACTTC. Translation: CASSFNPYRTSGNGKNIQYF.

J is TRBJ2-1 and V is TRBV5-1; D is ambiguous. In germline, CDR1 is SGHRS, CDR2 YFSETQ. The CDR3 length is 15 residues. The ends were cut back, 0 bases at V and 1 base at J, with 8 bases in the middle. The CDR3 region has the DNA TGCGCCAGCAGCTTGGAATCAGGATCCTACAATGAGCAGTTCTTC. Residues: CASSLESGSYNEQFF.

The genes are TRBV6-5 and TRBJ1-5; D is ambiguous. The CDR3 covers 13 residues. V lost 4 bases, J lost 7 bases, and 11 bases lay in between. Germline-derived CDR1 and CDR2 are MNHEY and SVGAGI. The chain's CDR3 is CASSSSVVQPQHF. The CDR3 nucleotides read TGTGCCAGCAGTTCGTCAGTGGTGCAGCCCCAGCATTTT.

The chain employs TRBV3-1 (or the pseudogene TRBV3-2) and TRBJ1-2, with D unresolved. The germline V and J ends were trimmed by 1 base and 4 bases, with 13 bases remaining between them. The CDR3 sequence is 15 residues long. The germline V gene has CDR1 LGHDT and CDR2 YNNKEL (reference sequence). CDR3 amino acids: CASSQGDTDRYGYTF. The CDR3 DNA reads TGTGCCAGCAGCCAAGGGGATACGGACCGCTATGGCTACACCTTC.

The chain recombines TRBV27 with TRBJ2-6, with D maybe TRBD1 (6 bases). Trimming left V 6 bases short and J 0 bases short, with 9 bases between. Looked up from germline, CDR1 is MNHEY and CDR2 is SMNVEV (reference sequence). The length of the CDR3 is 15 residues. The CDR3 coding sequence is TGTGCCAGCAGACGGGACAACTCTGGGGCCAACGTCCTGACTTTC. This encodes CASRRDNSGANVLTF.

The CDR3 region has the DNA TGTGCCAGCAGCTTTAGCATTAACACAGATACGCAGTATTTT. Translation gives CASSFSINTDTQYF. The chain employs TRBV11-2 and TRBJ2-3; D uncertain. Trimming stripped 3 bases from V and 2 bases from J, with 9 bases between. Germline lookup yields CDR1 SGHAT and CDR2 FQNNGV. The CDR3 is made up of 14 amino acids.

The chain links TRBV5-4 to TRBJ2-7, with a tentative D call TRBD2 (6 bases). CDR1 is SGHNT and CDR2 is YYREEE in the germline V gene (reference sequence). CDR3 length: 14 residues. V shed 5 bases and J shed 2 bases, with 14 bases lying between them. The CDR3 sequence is CASSFGSGPYEQYF. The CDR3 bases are TGTGCCAGCAGTTTCGGAAGCGGGCCCTACGAGCAGTACTTC.

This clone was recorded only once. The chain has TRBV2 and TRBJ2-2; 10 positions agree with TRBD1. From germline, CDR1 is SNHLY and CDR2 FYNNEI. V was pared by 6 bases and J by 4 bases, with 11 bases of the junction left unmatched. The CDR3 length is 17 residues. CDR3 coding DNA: TGTGCCAGCAGGTACAAAGGACAGGGGGATGGCACCGGGGAGCTGTTTTTT. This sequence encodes CASRYKGQGDGTGELFF.

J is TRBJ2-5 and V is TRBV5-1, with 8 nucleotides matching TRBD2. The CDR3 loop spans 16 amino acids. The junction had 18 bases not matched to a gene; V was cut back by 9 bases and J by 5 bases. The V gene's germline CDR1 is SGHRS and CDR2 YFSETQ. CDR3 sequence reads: CATRRTGGPLGETQYF. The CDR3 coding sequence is TGCGCCACTCGACGGACGGGGGGGCCCCTCGGGGAGACCCAGTACTTC.

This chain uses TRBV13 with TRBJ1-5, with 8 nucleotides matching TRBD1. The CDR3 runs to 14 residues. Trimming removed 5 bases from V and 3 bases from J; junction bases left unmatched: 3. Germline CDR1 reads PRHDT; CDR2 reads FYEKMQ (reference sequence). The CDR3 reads CASSLGQVNQPQHF. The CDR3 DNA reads TGTGCCAGCAGCCTGGGACAGGTCAATCAGCCCCAGCATTTT.

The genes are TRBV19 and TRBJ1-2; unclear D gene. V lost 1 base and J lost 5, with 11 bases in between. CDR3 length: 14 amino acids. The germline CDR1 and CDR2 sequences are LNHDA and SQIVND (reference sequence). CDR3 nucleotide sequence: TGTGCCAGTAGTATAGCCCGGAACCGTTATGGCTACACCTTC. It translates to CASSIARNRYGYTF.